These 32 T cell receptor beta chains came from one sample sequenced in a study of shared clonotypes between healthy human individuals. Using immunoSEQ multiplex PCR, the repertoire was profiled, and TCRdb retains in-frame clones only, with some absent. The profile shows roughly 2.6 million clones, about 92% of them singletons. The sample consisted of naive CD4+ T cells sorted from blood. Described subset: CD45RA+ positively selected. The receptors shown here come from a man between 18 and 29 years old in good health.

The genes are TRBV2 and TRBJ2-2; TRBD2 matches 7 bases. This CDR3 spans 15 amino acids. Trimming cost V 8 bases and J 7 bases; bases outside gene matches: 13. Germline CDR1 and CDR2: SNHLY and FYNNEI. The CDR3 here is CASHAWEGSHGELFF. In nucleotides, the CDR3 is TGTGCCAGCCACGCATGGGAGGGCTCCCACGGGGAGCTGTTTTTT.

This rearrangement joins TRBV27 to TRBJ2-7, with 13 bases fitting TRBD2. This CDR3 has 17 amino acids. Trimming cost V 3 bases and J 3 bases; bases outside gene matches: 8. Germline V gives CDR1 MNHEY, CDR2 SMNVEV (reference sequence). The CDR3 spells CASSLGGLAGALYEQYF. In nucleotides, the CDR3 is TGTGCCAGCAGTTTGGGAGGACTAGCGGGAGCCCTCTACGAGCAGTACTTC.

This chain uses TRBV27 with TRBJ2-7; 11 bases line up with TRBD2. Unmatched junction bases numbered 4, after V lost 2 bases and J lost 4 bases. The germline gives CDR1 MNHEY, CDR2 SMNVEV (reference sequence). The CDR3 runs to 15 residues. The CDR3 is CASSLRLAGLYEQYF. The CDR3 DNA follows: TGTGCCAGCAGTTTAAGACTAGCGGGACTTTACGAGCAGTACTTC.

V is TRBV20-1 and J is TRBJ2-7; no clear D. Germline-derived CDR1 and CDR2 are DFQATT and SNEGSKA (reference sequence). The length of the CDR3 is 11 residues. The germline V and J ends were trimmed by 4 bases and 3 bases, with 7 bases remaining between them. This chain's CDR3 is CSATQYYEQYF. DNA of the CDR3: TGCAGTGCTACCCAGTACTACGAGCAGTACTTC.

As regards this clone: The same CDR3 also results from other DNA sequences found in this sample. The chain employs TRBV27 and TRBJ1-2; D is unclear. Trimming cost V 1 base and J 5 bases, with 8 bases left between them. CDR3 size: 13 residues. Germline V CDR1 and CDR2: MNHEY, SMNVEV (reference sequence). DNA of the CDR3: TGTGCCAGCAGTTTATACGGCGGGTATGGCTACACCTTC. It is translated as CASSLYGGYGYTF.

This clone was counted a single time. The chain has TRBV30 and TRBJ1-1; tentatively, D is TRBD1 (5 bases). The CDR3 loop spans 15 amino acids. Germline values: CDR1 GTSNPN, CDR2 SVGIG (reference sequence). V lost 3 bases and J lost 2, with 16 bases in between. The CDR3 loop reads CAWRSPGLPNTEAFF. The CDR3, as DNA: TGTGCCTGGAGGTCCCCGGGACTACCAAACACTGAAGCTTTCTTT.

The CDR3 here is CASSLRGAGNSPLHF. DNA of the CDR3: TGTGCCAGCAGTTTAAGGGGGGCAGGTAATTCACCCCTCCACTTT. This rearrangement joins TRBV27 to TRBJ1-6, with D tentatively TRBD1 (6 bases). The CDR3 has 15 residues. V dropped 2 bases and J dropped 6 bases, with 11 bases sitting between them. Germline lookup yields CDR1 MNHEY and CDR2 SMNVEV (reference sequence).

The V call is TRBV29-1, the J call TRBJ1-3; D is unclear. V was pared by 3 bases and J by 0 bases, with 6 bases between. From germline, CDR1 is SQVTM and CDR2 ANQGSEA. The length of the CDR3 is 13 residues. The CDR3 sequence is CSVEAVSGNTIYF. CDR3 in DNA: TGCAGCGTTGAGGCGGTCTCTGGAAACACCATATATTTT.

J is TRBJ1-3 and V is TRBV6-1; the D gene is possibly TRBD1 (6 bases). This CDR3 contains 17 residues. Germline lookup yields CDR1 MNHNS and CDR2 SASEGT. V was cut by 1 base and J by 0 bases, with 13 bases left in between. In nucleotides, the CDR3 is TGTGCCAGCAGTGAAGGGCCAGGGGCTGTCTCTGGAAACACCATATATTTT. Protein product: CASSEGPGAVSGNTIYF.

V is TRBV10-2 and J is TRBJ2-1, with no clear D. The germline gives CDR1 WSHSY, CDR2 SAAADI. The CDR3 is made up of 15 amino acids. The V end lost 0 bases, the J end lost 3 bases, and 9 bases lay between the germline ends. The CDR3 DNA follows: TGCGCCAGCAGTGAGTCAGCCGTGGACTACAATGAGCAGTTCTTC. It yields the protein CASSESAVDYNEQFF.

The chain combines TRBV6-1 with TRBJ2-3; the match to TRBD1 covers 10 bases. V lost 6 bases, J lost 6 bases, and 9 bases stayed unmatched. Germline-derived CDR1 and CDR2 are MNHNS and SASEGT. CDR3 length equals 15 residues. For the CDR3, the DNA is TGTGCCAGCAGGACAGGGGGCGTCGGCGGGGATACGCAGTATTTT. Protein product: CASRTGGVGGDTQYF.

The rearrangement joins TRBV5-4 to TRBJ2-5; D is ambiguous. Between the trimmed V and J ends, which lost 4 bases and 0 bases, there was a span of 10 bases. From germline, CDR1 is SGHNT and CDR2 YYREEE (reference sequence). This CDR3 is built from 14 residues. This CDR3 is CASSQQADQETQYF. CDR3 bases: TGTGCCAGCAGCCAGCAGGCAGACCAAGAGACCCAGTACTTC.

This clone has just a few counts. J is TRBJ1-2 and V is TRBV19; D perhaps matches TRBD1 (5 bases). Trimming removed 9 bases from V and 5 bases from J, with 13 bases in between. This CDR3 is built from 12 residues. Germline V gene data show CDR1 as LNHDA and CDR2 as SQIVND (reference sequence). The CDR3 DNA reads as TGTGCCAGCAACGAGGGGAAGTATGGCTACACCTTC. Its protein is CASNEGKYGYTF.

The chain recombines TRBV6-5 with TRBJ2-7; a weak D match, TRBD1 (6 bases). This CDR3 spans 13 amino acids. CDR1 is MNHEY, CDR2 SVGAGI, per germline. Trimming stripped 4 bases from V and 5 bases from J, with 12 bases between. CDR3 in amino acids: CASSSQGWNEQYF. CDR3 nucleotides: TGTGCCAGCAGTTCACAGGGCTGGAACGAGCAGTACTTC.

The chain couples TRBV30 to TRBJ2-7; D may match TRBD1 or TRBD2 (6 bases each). Germline lookup yields CDR1 GTSNPN and CDR2 SVGIG (reference sequence). The length of the CDR3 is 15 residues. Trimming pared 0 bases from V and 6 bases from J, leaving 18 bases between. Written as DNA, the CDR3 is TGTGCCTGGAGTGTAAGGGGGGCCGGGGCCGGCGAGCAGTACTTC. This sequence encodes CAWSVRGAGAGEQYF.

The chain links TRBV18 to TRBJ1-2; the D is unclear. The CDR3 extends over 15 amino acids. Germline V gene lookup returns CDR1 KGHSH and CDR2 LQKENI. V lost 3 bases to trimming and J lost 1 base, with 12 bases between them. CDR3 residues: CASSPPTEFNYGYTF. The CDR3 DNA reads as TGTGCCAGCTCACCCCCGACGGAGTTTAACTATGGCTACACCTTC.

The chain recombines TRBV21-1 with TRBJ1-2; TRBD1, the table's D call, lacks a check against the DNA. TRBV21-1 is a pseudogene. This CDR3 contains 16 residues. The CDR3 sequence: CASSKGGGPYCYGYTF. The DNA of the CDR3 is TGTGCCAGCAGCAAAGGGGGCGGACCTTACTGCTATGGCTACACCTTC.

A remark on this clone: A read error is likely, as this CDR3 ends without the conserved phenylalanine or tryptophan. The chain employs TRBV7-9 and TRBJ1-2; possible D gene TRBD1, 5 bases. The germline V and J ends were trimmed by 4 bases and 4 bases, with 19 bases remaining between them. This CDR3 has 16 residues. The germline V gene has CDR1 SEHNR and CDR2 FQNEAQ (reference sequence). CDR3: CASSSLGGAGRYGYTL. CDR3 DNA: TGTGCCAGCAGCTCTCTCGGAGGGGCGGGGCGCTATGGCTACACCCTC.

The chain employs TRBV5-4 and TRBJ2-5; no clear D. Germline-derived CDR1 and CDR2 are SGHNT and YYREEE (reference sequence). The length of the CDR3 is 13 residues. The ends were cut back, 0 bases at V and 5 bases at J, with 8 bases in the middle. The CDR3 DNA follows: TGTGCCAGCAGCTTGGAGGCCGGGGAGACCCAGTACTTC. Translating gives CASSLEAGETQYF.

The chain has TRBV7-2 and TRBJ2-3, with D possibly called TRBD1 or TRBD2 (5 bases each). The CDR3 has 14 amino acids. Germline loops: CDR1 SGHTA, CDR2 FQGNSA. The V end was cut by 6 bases, the J end by 2 bases, with 12 bases between. CDR3 DNA sequence: TGTGCCAGCAGAGGGGCGGGTTCCACAGATACGCAGTATTTT. It translates to CASRGAGSTDTQYF. Full variable domain (remainder filled in from reference TRBV7-2 and TRBJ2-3): GAGVSQSPSNKVTEKGKDVELRCDPISGHTALYWYRQSLGQGLEFLIYFQGNSAPDKSGLPSDRFSAERTGGSVSTLTIQRTQQEDSAVYLCASRGAGSTDTQYFGPGTRLTVL.

This chain joins TRBV9 and TRBJ2-5; possibly TRBD2 for D (5 bases). Germline loops: CDR1 SGDLS, CDR2 YYNGEE. Trimming left V 2 bases short and J 4 bases short, with 6 bases between. The CDR3 contains 12 residues. The CDR3 is CASSVRGETQYF. In DNA form, the CDR3 reads TGTGCCAGCAGCGTCCGGGGAGAGACCCAGTACTTC.

The CDR3 DNA is TGCGCCAGCAGCCTGGGTAAGGACAGGTCCAAAGTCGAGCAGTACTTC. Its protein product is CASSLGKDRSKVEQYF. This rearrangement joins TRBV5-1 to TRBJ2-7, with 7 positions matching TRBD1. The CDR3 covers 16 residues. The V segment lost 4 bases and the J segment 6 bases; nucleotides outside the gene matches: 16. The V gene's germline CDR1 is SGHRS and CDR2 YFSETQ.

A remark on this clone: The same CDR3 also results from other DNA sequences found in this sample. The genes are TRBV7-2 and TRBJ2-7; D call uncertain. The germline V gene has CDR1 SGHTA and CDR2 FQGNSA. The CDR3 consists of 13 residues. Trimming cost V 1 base and J 3 bases, with 7 bases left between them. CDR3 in DNA: TGTGCCAGCAGCTTAGGCAGTATCTACGAGCAGTACTTC. Its protein is CASSLGSIYEQYF.

This clone came up once. The CDR3 spells CASSSFGANVLTF. The CDR3 nucleotides read TGTGCCAGCTCAAGTTTTGGGGCCAACGTCCTGACTTTC. The genes are TRBV18 and TRBJ2-6; D gene unclear. This CDR3 spans 13 amino acids. Looked up from germline, CDR1 is KGHSH and CDR2 is LQKENI. Trimming removed 5 bases from V and 3 bases from J, with 5 bases in between.

As to this clone: In the same sample, other DNA sequences code for this CDR3. The chain links TRBV21-1 to TRBJ2-3. TRBV21-1 is a listed pseudogene. The CDR3 loop spans 12 amino acids. The CDR3: CASSTRVDTQYF. The CDR3, as DNA: TGTGCCAGCAGCACTAGGGTAGATACGCAGTATTTT.

The chain links TRBV30 to TRBJ1-1; weak D call: TRBD1 (5 bases). This CDR3 is 13 amino acids long. The V end was cut by 1 base, the J end by 2 bases, with 8 bases between. Germline V lookup: CDR1 GTSNPN, CDR2 SVGIG (reference sequence). CDR3 sequence (DNA): TGTGCCTGGAGTGGACAGATAAACACTGAAGCTTTCTTT. Its protein product is CAWSGQINTEAFF.

This sequence joins TRBV9 and TRBJ2-3; TRBD1 matches at 12 bases. V lost 5 bases, J lost 4 bases, and 11 bases stayed unmatched. The CDR3 loop spans 17 amino acids. Germline CDR1 and CDR2: SGDLS and YYNGEE. The chain's CDR3 is CASSPGQGASRPDTQYF. For the CDR3, the DNA is TGTGCCAGCAGTCCGGGACAGGGGGCATCCCGACCAGATACGCAGTATTTT.

This chain connects TRBV5-1 to TRBJ1-4, with TRBD1 matching over 10 bases. Germline V gene sequence: CDR1 SGHRS, CDR2 YFSETQ. This CDR3 is built from 17 residues. The V gene end was trimmed by 4 bases and the J gene end by 7 bases; junction bases not matched to a gene: 13. CDR3 protein: CASSRIHGTGEGEKLFF. The CDR3 nucleotides are TGCGCCAGCAGCCGGATTCACGGGACAGGGGAGGGTGAAAAACTGTTTTTT.

The chain couples TRBV6-1 to TRBJ2-7, with 7 bases lining up with TRBD1. This CDR3 comprises 14 residues. The V gene end was trimmed by 6 bases and the J gene end by 3 bases; junction bases not matched to a gene: 8. Germline-derived CDR1 and CDR2 are MNHNS and SASEGT. The CDR3 coding sequence is TGTGCCAGCAGCCCCGGACAGGCCCGCTACGAGCAGTACTTC. Protein sequence: CASSPGQARYEQYF.

This clone has only one observation. J is TRBJ1-4 and V is TRBV5-1; maybe TRBD1 (5 bases). This CDR3 spans 15 amino acids. Trimming left V 4 bases short and J 11 bases short, with 21 bases between. CDR1 is SGHRS, CDR2 YFSETQ, per germline. For the CDR3, the DNA is TGCGCCAGCAGCAGTACGCAGGGAGATCTCGGGAAACTGTTTTTT. Translated: CASSSTQGDLGKLFF. Combining the CDR3 with reference TRBV5-1 and TRBJ1-4 gives the whole variable domain KAGVTQTPRYLIKTRGQQVTLSCSPISGHRSVSWYQQTPGQGLQFLFEYFSETQRNKGNFPGRFSGRQFSNSRSEMNVSTLELGDSALYLCASSSTQGDLGKLFFGSGTQLSVL.

This clone was seen a single time. This sample includes further DNA sequences coding for the same CDR3. This chain joins TRBV11-2 and TRBJ2-2, with no clear D. The CDR3 loop spans 13 amino acids. The V gene's germline CDR1 is SGHAT and CDR2 FQNNGV. V lost 5 bases, J lost 6 bases, and 10 bases lay in between. The CDR3 DNA reads TGTGCCAGCAGCCTAGGAACGGCCGGGGAGCTGTTTTTT. The encoded protein is CASSLGTAGELFF.

The chain recombines TRBV30 with TRBJ1-4, with 8 bases fitting TRBD1. Germline loops: CDR1 GTSNPN, CDR2 SVGIG (reference sequence). This CDR3 has 19 residues. The J segment lost 7 bases and the V segment lost 2 bases, leaving 21 bases of the junction unmatched. For the CDR3, the DNA is TGTGCCTGGAGTCGAACTAGTCTCGTAACAGGGGGTGGTGTTGAAAAACTGTTTTTT. The encoded protein is CAWSRTSLVTGGGVEKLFF.